A selection of T cell receptor beta chains follows, all from one sample in a study of blood T cell repertoires in COVID-19. Using immunoSEQ multiplex PCR, the repertoire was profiled, and TCRdb retains in-frame clones only, with some absent. The sample shows some 130,000 clones, roughly three quarters of them seen only once. The specimen sequenced was PBMCs or T cells enriched from blood (not recorded which). These receptors all stem from a woman in her forties or fifties who had recovered from COVID-19. Both conserved end residues are part of each CDR3. Each record gives: clone size, J gene, V gene, D gene, CDR3 DNA, CDR3 protein. D genes are given only for firm matches. Expanded clones are given a class, and other clones once, few, many or no size at all.

clone size: -
J gene: TRBJ2-7
V gene: TRBV3-1/TRBV3-2
D gene: -
CDR3 DNA: TGTGCCAGCAGGACGGAGGGCGGGGGCCCGAACTTCTACGAGCAGTACTTC
CDR3 protein: CASRTEGGGPNFYEQYF

clone size: -
J gene: TRBJ1-2
V gene: TRBV7-9
D gene: -
CDR3 DNA: TGTGCCAGCAGCCGGGACACGGGGAACTATGGCTACACCTTC
CDR3 protein: CASSRDTGNYGYTF

clone size: -
J gene: TRBJ2-2
V gene: TRBV7-9
D gene: TRBD1
CDR3 DNA: TGTGCCAGCAGCCCCCGGGACAGGCCATTGTTACCCGGGGAGCTGTTTTTT
CDR3 protein: CASSPRDRPLLPGELFF

clone size: -
J gene: TRBJ1-2
V gene: TRBV6-5
D gene: TRBD1
CDR3 DNA: TGTGCCAGCAGTTTGTCCGGGGACAGAGGGGATGGCTACACCTTC
CDR3 protein: CASSLSGDRGDGYTF

clone size: -
J gene: TRBJ2-3
V gene: TRBV3-1/TRBV3-2
D gene: -
CDR3 DNA: TGTGCCAGCAGCCAAGATCAGGGTTCGGATACGCAGTATTTT
CDR3 protein: CASSQDQGSDTQYF

clone size: -
J gene: TRBJ2-1
V gene: TRBV6-5
D gene: TRBD2
CDR3 DNA: TGTGCCAGCAGTTACAGCGGTTTTATCGGGGGGGCGGAGCAGTTCTTC
CDR3 protein: CASSYSGFIGGAEQFF

clone size: -
J gene: TRBJ1-1
V gene: TRBV7-8
D gene: -
CDR3 DNA: TGTGCCAGCAGCTCGACCGGCCGGGGGGTAAACACTGAAGCTTTCTTT
CDR3 protein: CASSSTGRGVNTEAFF

clone size: -
J gene: TRBJ2-4
V gene: TRBV12-3/TRBV12-4
D gene: -
CDR3 DNA: TGTGCCAGCAGTTTGGGGCAAAACATTCAGTACTTC
CDR3 protein: CASSLGQNIQYF

clone size: -
J gene: TRBJ2-7
V gene: TRBV18
D gene: TRBD2
CDR3 DNA: TGTGCCAGCTCACCAGGACTAGCCACCGGAGAGCAGTACTTC
CDR3 protein: CASSPGLATGEQYF

clone size: once
J gene: TRBJ2-7
V gene: TRBV3-1/TRBV3-2
D gene: TRBD1
CDR3 DNA: TGTGCCAGCAGCCGCCGGGACAGGGGATACGAGCAGTACTTC
CDR3 protein: CASSRRDRGYEQYF

clone size: -
J gene: TRBJ2-5
V gene: TRBV5-4
D gene: -
CDR3 DNA: TGTGCCAGCAGCTTCCCTTTCGGTAAAGAGACCCAGTACTTC
CDR3 protein: CASSFPFGKETQYF

clone size: -
J gene: TRBJ2-3
V gene: TRBV4-1
D gene: -
CDR3 DNA: TGCGCCAGCAGCCCGGGGTGGGGGGACGGAAGCACAGATACGCAGTATTTT
CDR3 protein: CASSPGWGDGSTDTQYF

clone size: once
J gene: TRBJ1-4
V gene: TRBV19
D gene: -
CDR3 DNA: TGTGCCAGTAGTATACCCCTCGCCGGGAAGGAGAATGAAAAACTGTTTTTT
CDR3 protein: CASSIPLAGKENEKLFF

clone size: -
J gene: TRBJ2-7
V gene: TRBV7-2
D gene: TRBD2
CDR3 DNA: TGTGCCAGCAGCTTAACTAGCGGGGGGTCCTACGAGCAGTACTTC
CDR3 protein: CASSLTSGGSYEQYF

clone size: once
J gene: TRBJ2-7
V gene: TRBV6-1
D gene: TRBD2
CDR3 DNA: TGTGCCAGCAGTGATGACAGCGGGGGGTCATACGAGCAGTACTTC
CDR3 protein: CASSDDSGGSYEQYF

clone size: -
J gene: TRBJ2-3
V gene: TRBV4-1
D gene: TRBD2
CDR3 DNA: TGCGCCAGCAGCTTGACTAGCGGGGGCAGCACAGATACGCAGTATTTT
CDR3 protein: CASSLTSGGSTDTQYF

clone size: few
J gene: TRBJ2-5
V gene: TRBV28
D gene: TRBD2
CDR3 DNA: TGTGCCAGCAGCCCAATTAGCGGGGCTCAAGAGACCCAGTACTTC
CDR3 protein: CASSPISGAQETQYF

clone size: once
J gene: TRBJ1-5
V gene: TRBV28
D gene: TRBD1
CDR3 DNA: TGTGCCAGCAGCCCCGGACAGGGCTCGGAACAGCCCCAGCATTTT
CDR3 protein: CASSPGQGSEQPQHF

clone size: -
J gene: TRBJ2-7
V gene: TRBV2
D gene: -
CDR3 DNA: TGTGCCAGCGAAGGGGGAGGGAACTCCTACGAGCAGTACTTC
CDR3 protein: CASEGGGNSYEQYF

clone size: -
J gene: TRBJ1-3
V gene: TRBV27
D gene: -
CDR3 DNA: TGTGCCAGCAGTTTCCTCGGGACACCTGGAAACACCATATATTTT
CDR3 protein: CASSFLGTPGNTIYF

clone size: -
J gene: TRBJ2-1
V gene: TRBV7-9
D gene: TRBD2
CDR3 DNA: TGTGCCAGCAGCCCGCGGGGGGTCTCCTACAATGAGCAGTTCTTC
CDR3 protein: CASSPRGVSYNEQFF

clone size: -
J gene: TRBJ1-4
V gene: TRBV7-9
D gene: TRBD1
CDR3 DNA: TGTGCCAGCAGCCCGGGACAGGGCGAAAAACTGTTTTTT
CDR3 protein: CASSPGQGEKLFF

clone size: -
J gene: TRBJ2-7
V gene: TRBV6-5
D gene: -
CDR3 DNA: TGTGCCAGCAGTTACTCTGGCAGGGGCTACGAGCAGTACTTC
CDR3 protein: CASSYSGRGYEQYF

clone size: -
J gene: TRBJ2-1
V gene: TRBV5-1
D gene: -
CDR3 DNA: TGCGCCAGCAGCTTGGGACTATCTGGGTTTGCTGAGCAGTTCTTC
CDR3 protein: CASSLGLSGFAEQFF

clone size: -
J gene: TRBJ1-6
V gene: TRBV5-8
D gene: TRBD1
CDR3 DNA: TGTGCCAGCAGCCACCGGGACAGGGGTTCACCCCTCCACTTT
CDR3 protein: CASSHRDRGSPLHF